Reported below is one T cell receptor beta chain. Its target antigen remains unknown. Base quality data are lacking; no much larger clone is found one base away. Trimming takes 6 bases off V and 3 bases off J; junction bases not matched to a gene: 7. Counted from cysteine to phenylalanine, this CDR3 has 14 amino acids. The retained sequence is limited to the CDR3, 42 bases, with the frame set at the first base. The CDR1 and CDR2 encoded by the germline V gene are KGHSH and LQKENI. The sample originates from a study of T cell changes during pregnancy in multiple sclerosis (dated by TCRdb to between 2018 and 2020). Concerning the study at large: In women with multiple sclerosis, the researchers looked at how the T cell repertoire shifted as pregnancy progressed.

The receptor library was made with the immunoSEQ multiplex PCR assay. TCRdb carries this immuneACCESS record with in-frame sequences only. Its versions omit some clonotypes, under half of them owing to an unresolved V gene in the studies checked, with the rest unexplained. This sample gives about 69,000 clones in total; roughly nine tenths of them show up just once. Together, the top ten hold under 0.35% of the sample. The starting material was CD4+ T cells from peripheral blood mononuclear cells, obtained in the third trimester of pregnancy. The V and J genes are TRBV18 and TRBJ2-7; the junction holds 8 bases that match TRBD1. This TCR was recovered from a female donor in good health, enrolled as a control in a pregnancy study. The bases are TGTGCCAGCTCCTCGACAGGGGTCAGCTACGAGCAGTACTTC. Translated, it reads CASSSTGVSYEQYF.